This TCR beta chain was obtained from a study of cytomegalovirus exposure and HLA in healthy donors. V dropped 7 bases and J dropped 0 bases, with 19 bases sitting between them. CDR1 SEHNR and CDR2 FQNEAQ come from the germline V gene (reference sequence). This CDR3 is 17 amino acids long. Findings of the study overall: Researchers reportedly found TCR beta sequences accurately predicted most subjects' HLA-A and HLA-B alleles. Data from an earlier analysis indicated that most TCR beta V segments were productive either about 90% or about 30% of the time. Serostatus for CMV was the only available immune exposure information.

Comment on this clone: The antigen is undetermined.

The study ran its PCR with 60 Vbeta and 13 Jbeta primers. In the authors' workflow: A later analysis tallied approximately 87 million unique TCR beta chains, around 11 million of them shared. The table came from immunoSEQ multiplex PCR; TCRdb's copy has only in-frame clones and leaves some out. V and J calls and clone size are those listed in that table; D and trimming were worked out from the DNA. The data show over 150,000 clones, 82% seen once. The clonotype was recovered from a boy aged 2 to 10 in good health and CMV-seronegative. This chain uses TRBV7-9 with TRBJ1-5; no clear D gene. The sequenced sample consisted of PBMCs. CDR3 nucleotides: TGTGCCAGCACCAAGGATTCGACGGGTTATAGCAATCAGCCCCAGCATTTT. Encoded protein: CASTKDSTGYSNQPQHF.